This paragraph covers one T cell receptor (beta chain) sequence. Its antigen is as yet unknown. TCR beta VDJ and CDR3 profiles were obtained from a genomic DNA template. TCRdb itself ran the reads through MiXCR, one entry per CDR3 protein. The sample lists over 150,000 distinct CDR3 sequences; around 63% were seen once. In patients chosen for sequencing, flow cytometry had shown CD8+CD57+ cell expansion. Blood came from patients not yet given any therapy. The data belong to a study of CD8+CD57+ T cells in acquired aplastic anemia. Study as a whole: The DNA of sorted CD4+ and CD8+ cells averaged around 3 ug. Broader study findings: Overlapping CD8+ CDR3 repertoires of patients and controls contained under 35 shared sequences.

Sequencing was performed on sorted CD4+, CD8+, or CD8+CD57+ T cells (not recorded which) from PBMCs. The source is a human donor with aplastic anemia.

CDR3 in DNA: TGTGCCAGCAGTTTTATAGGGCAGGGCAATCAGCCCCAGCATTTT. Its protein product is CASSFIGQGNQPQHF. This chain links TRBV12-3 or TRBV12-4 with TRBJ1-5, with unresolved D. The CDR3 runs to 15 residues. Trimming shortened V by 3 bases and J by 2 bases, and 11 bases separated the two germline ends.